This TCR beta chain appears in the sequencing data of a study of blood T cell repertoires in COVID-19. Study background: Whether acute or convalescent, the COVID-19 samples came from the United States, Italy and Spain. PBMCs, B-cell-depleted T cells, or T cells provided the cDNA or gDNA that made up the material.

Original methodology: Amplification of reference gene primers provided the estimated nucleated cell counts. Sequencing was performed with immunoSEQ multiplex PCR; in TCRdb, only in-frame clones are kept and a portion is missing. V, J and clone size were drawn from that table, and D and trimming were deduced from the DNA. The sample holds under 150,000 clones, about nine tenths seen once. The CDR3 loop spans 14 amino acids. Germline CDR1 is LNHNV and CDR2 is YYDKDF (reference sequence). Trimming stripped 0 bases from V and 3 bases from J, with 5 bases between. The chain links TRBV15 to TRBJ2-2, with D uncertain. The specimen was peripheral blood. The source is a human donor with active COVID-19. The donor label of this sample is uncertain. The CDR3 spells CATSRDRYTGELFF. In DNA form, the CDR3 reads TGTGCCACCAGCAGAGATCGGTACACCGGGGAGCTGTTTTTT.